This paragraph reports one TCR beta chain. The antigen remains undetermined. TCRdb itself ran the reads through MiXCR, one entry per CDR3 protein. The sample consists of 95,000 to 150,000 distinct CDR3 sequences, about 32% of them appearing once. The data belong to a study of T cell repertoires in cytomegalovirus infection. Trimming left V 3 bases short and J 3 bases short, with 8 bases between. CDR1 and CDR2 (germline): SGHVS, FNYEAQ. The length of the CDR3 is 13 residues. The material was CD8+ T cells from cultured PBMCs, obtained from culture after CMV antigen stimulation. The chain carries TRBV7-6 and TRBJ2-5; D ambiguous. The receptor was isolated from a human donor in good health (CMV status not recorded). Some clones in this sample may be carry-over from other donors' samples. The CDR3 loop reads CASSLAEKETQYF. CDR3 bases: TGTGCCAGCAGCTTGGCGGAGAAAGAGACCCAGTACTTC.